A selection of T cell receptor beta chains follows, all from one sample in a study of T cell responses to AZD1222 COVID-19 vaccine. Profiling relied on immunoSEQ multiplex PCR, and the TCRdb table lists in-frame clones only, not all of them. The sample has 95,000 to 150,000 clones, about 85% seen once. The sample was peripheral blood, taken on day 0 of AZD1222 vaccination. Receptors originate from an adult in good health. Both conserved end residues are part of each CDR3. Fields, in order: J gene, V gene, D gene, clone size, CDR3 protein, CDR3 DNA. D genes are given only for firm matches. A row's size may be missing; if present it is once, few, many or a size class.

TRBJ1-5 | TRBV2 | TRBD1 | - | CASRGDRGGNQPQHF | TGTGCCAGCAGGGGGGACAGGGGAGGCAATCAGCCCCAGCATTTT
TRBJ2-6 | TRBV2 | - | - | CASSEGRSNSGANVLTF | TGTGCCAGCAGTGAGGGCAGAAGTAACTCTGGGGCCAACGTCCTGACTTTC
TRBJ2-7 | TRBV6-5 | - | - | CASSRDGLEEEQYF | TGTGCCAGCAGCCGCGACGGACTGGAGGAGGAGCAGTACTTC
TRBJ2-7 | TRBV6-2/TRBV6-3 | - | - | CASSSLRAGAYEQYF | TGTGCCAGCAGCTCCCTCCGGGCAGGGGCCTACGAGCAGTACTTC
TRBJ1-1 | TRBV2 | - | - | CASSGGGTGTSTEAFF | TGTGCCAGCAGTGGAGGGGGAACAGGGACGAGTACTGAAGCTTTCTTT
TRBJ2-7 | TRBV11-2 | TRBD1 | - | CASSLRGQGFYEQYF | TGTGCCAGCAGCTTGAGGGGACAGGGCTTTTACGAGCAGTACTTC
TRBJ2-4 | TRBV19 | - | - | CASSIVGEGAKNIQYF | TGTGCCAGTAGTATAGTTGGGGAAGGGGCCAAAAACATTCAGTACTTC
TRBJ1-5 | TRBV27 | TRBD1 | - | CASSLDRVRNQPQHF | TGTGCCAGCAGTTTGGACAGGGTGCGCAATCAGCCCCAGCATTTT
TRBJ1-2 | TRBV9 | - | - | CASSVDDKYGYTF | TGTGCCAGCAGCGTAGATGACAAATATGGCTACACCTTC
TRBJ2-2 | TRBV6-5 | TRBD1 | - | CASSPGQGDTGELFF | TGTGCCAGCAGTCCCGGACAGGGCGACACCGGGGAGCTGTTTTTT
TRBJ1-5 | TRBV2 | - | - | CASNRVGGQPQHF | TGTGCCAGCAACAGGGTGGGGGGTCAGCCCCAGCATTTT
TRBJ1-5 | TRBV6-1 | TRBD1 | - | CASSEAIGGFGKPQHF | TGTGCCAGCAGTGAAGCGATAGGGGGCTTTGGGAAGCCCCAGCATTTT
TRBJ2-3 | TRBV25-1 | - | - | CASSEERTRKNTDTQYF | TGTGCCAGCAGTGAGGAGAGGACACGGAAAAACACAGATACGCAGTATTTT
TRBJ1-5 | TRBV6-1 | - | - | CASSGLTNTQNQPQHF | TGTGCCAGCAGTGGGCTAACCAACACGCAAAATCAGCCCCAGCATTTT
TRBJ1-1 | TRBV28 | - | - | CASSLGQVSEAFF | TGTGCCAGCAGTTTAGGACAAGTCAGTGAAGCTTTCTTT
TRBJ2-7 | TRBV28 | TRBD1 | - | CASSKNPGGEQYF | TGTGCCAGCAGTAAGAATCCAGGGGGTGAGCAGTACTTC
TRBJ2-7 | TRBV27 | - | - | CASSLFSNGQRLYEQYF | TGTGCCAGCAGTTTATTCTCCAACGGACAGAGATTATACGAGCAGTACTTC
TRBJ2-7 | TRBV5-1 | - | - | CASSGGLGAYEQYF | TGCGCCAGCAGCGGTGGCCTGGGCGCCTACGAGCAGTACTTC
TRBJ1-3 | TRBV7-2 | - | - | CASSTGGGVLSGNTIYF | TGTGCCAGCAGCACGGGGGGCGGTGTCCTCTCTGGAAACACCATATATTTT
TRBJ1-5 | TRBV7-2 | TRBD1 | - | CASSPQGLGQPQHF | TGTGCCAGCAGCCCACAGGGGTTGGGTCAGCCCCAGCATTTT
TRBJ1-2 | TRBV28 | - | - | CASSGGTDYGYTF | TGTGCCAGCAGTGGCGGGACTGACTATGGCTACACCTTC
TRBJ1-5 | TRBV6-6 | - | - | CASRPDSNQPQHF | TGTGCCAGCAGACCGGACAGTAATCAGCCCCAGCATTTT
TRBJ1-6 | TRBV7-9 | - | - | CASSPGQTNSPLHF | TGTGCCAGCAGCCCGGGACAAACTAATTCACCCCTCCACTTT
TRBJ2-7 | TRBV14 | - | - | CASSQADSYEQYF | TGTGCCAGCAGCCAAGCGGACAGCTACGAGCAGTACTTC
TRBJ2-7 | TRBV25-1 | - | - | CASSGFGRNYEQYF | TGTGCCAGCAGTGGTTTTGGCAGAAACTACGAGCAGTACTTC
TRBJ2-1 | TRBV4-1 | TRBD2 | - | CASSQVAGVYNEQFF | TGCGCCAGCAGCCAAGTAGCGGGGGTCTACAATGAGCAGTTCTTC
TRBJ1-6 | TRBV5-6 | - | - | CASSRPRGFVAPLHF | TGTGCCAGCAGCCGACCGCGGGGGTTCGTTGCACCCCTCCACTTT
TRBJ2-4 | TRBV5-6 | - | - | CASSNGGAPSAKNIQYF | TGTGCCAGCAGCAACGGAGGGGCTCCCTCAGCCAAAAACATTCAGTACTTC
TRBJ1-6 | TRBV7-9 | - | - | CASSLGGVFDSPLHF | TGTGCCAGCAGCCTCGGTGGGGTCTTCGATTCACCCCTCCACTTT
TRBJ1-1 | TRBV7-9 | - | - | CASSPPVMNTEAFF | TGTGCCAGCAGCCCCCCGGTCATGAACACTGAAGCTTTCTTT
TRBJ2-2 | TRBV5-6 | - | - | CASCNFDRPGELFF | TGTGCCAGCTGCAACTTCGACAGGCCCGGGGAGCTGTTTTTT
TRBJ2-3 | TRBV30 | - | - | CAWRSIPRTGWGTDTQYF | TGTGCCTGGAGATCGATTCCTCGTACGGGGTGGGGCACAGATACGCAGTATTTT
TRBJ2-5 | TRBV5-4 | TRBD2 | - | CASSLIRSGGGAETQYF | TGTGCCAGCAGCTTAATTCGGAGTGGCGGGGGGGCCGAGACCCAGTACTTC
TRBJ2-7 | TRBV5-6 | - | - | CASSFEGAAYEQYF | TGTGCCAGCAGCTTCGAGGGAGCCGCCTACGAGCAGTACTTC
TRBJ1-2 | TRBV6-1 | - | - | CASSEKGFYGYTF | TGTGCCAGCAGTGAAAAGGGTTTTTACGGCTACACCTTC
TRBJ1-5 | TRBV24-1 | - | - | CATSDYNGGLDQPQHF | TGTGCCACCAGTGATTATAATGGGGGGCTGGATCAGCCCCAGCATTTT
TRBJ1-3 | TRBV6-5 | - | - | CASQGPTTGNTIYF | TGTGCCAGTCAGGGCCCGACGACTGGAAACACCATATATTTT
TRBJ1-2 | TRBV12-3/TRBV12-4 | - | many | CASYPRNGYTF | TGTGCCAGCTACCCCAGAAATGGCTACACCTTC
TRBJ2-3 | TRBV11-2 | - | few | CASSMTGNTDTQYF | TGTGCCAGCAGCATGACAGGAAACACAGATACGCAGTATTTT
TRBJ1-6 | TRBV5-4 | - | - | CASSLPSGDNSPLHF | TGTGCCAGCAGCTTGCCATCGGGCGATAATTCACCCCTCCACTTT
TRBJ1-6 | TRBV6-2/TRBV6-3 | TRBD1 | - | CASSYLGQANSPLHF | TGTGCCAGCAGTTACCTCGGACAGGCTAATTCACCCCTCCACTTT
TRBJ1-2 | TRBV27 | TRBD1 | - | CASSPGQGIYGYTF | TGTGCCAGCAGTCCGGGACAGGGGATCTATGGCTACACCTTC
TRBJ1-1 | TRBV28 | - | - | CASSTGTWNTEAFF | TGTGCCAGCAGCACCGGGACTTGGAACACTGAAGCTTTCTTT
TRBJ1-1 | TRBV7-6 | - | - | CASSLRGVTEAFF | TGTGCCAGCAGCTTAAGGGGGGTCACTGAAGCTTTCTTT
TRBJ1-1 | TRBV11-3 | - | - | CASSPAGTLMNTEAFF | TGTGCCAGCAGCCCCGCCGGGACGCTCATGAACACTGAAGCTTTCTTT
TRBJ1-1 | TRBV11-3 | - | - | CASSLKVTAEAFF | TGTGCCAGCAGCTTAAAGGTTACGGCTGAAGCTTTCTTT
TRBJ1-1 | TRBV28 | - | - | CASSLAGGGTEAFF | TGTGCCAGCAGTTTGGCAGGTGGAGGCACTGAAGCTTTCTTT
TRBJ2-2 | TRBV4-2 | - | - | CASSQGLGGGPYTGELFF | TGTGCCAGCAGCCAAGGACTGGGAGGGGGGCCTTACACCGGGGAGCTGTTTTTT
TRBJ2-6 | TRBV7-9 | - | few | CASSLAQGSGANVLTF | TGTGCCAGCAGCTTAGCACAGGGATCCGGGGCCAACGTCCTGACTTTC
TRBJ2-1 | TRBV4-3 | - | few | CASSQDRNEQFF | TGCGCCAGCAGCCAAGATCGAAATGAGCAGTTCTTC